A single TCR beta chain is shown here with its context. The antigen it binds to is not known. A junction boundary mismatches the germline segment, possibly from a read error. This specimen belongs to a study of T cells in localized non-small cell lung cancer (TCRdb year 2020). Concerning the study at large: T cell repertoires of a few hundred early-stage NSCLC patients were analyzed, with tumors being compared against uninvolved tumor-adjacent lungs. The cohort consisted of roughly 240 treatment-naive NSCLC patients whose localized lung tumors had been resected. A mean age of approximately 66 years was recorded for the NSCLC patients, of whom under 150 were male and 100 to 110 were female.

At diagnosis, peripheral blood, uninvolved tumor-adjacent lung and tumor were collected and were preserved as a mix of fresh-frozen and FFPE material. For TCR repertoire profiling, the blood samples were analyzed as peripheral blood mononuclear cells. Overall results and qualifications from the work: Because the study design was exploratory, TCR variables were selected using unadjusted p-values without false-discovery rate correction. Of the top 100 tumor clones, a median of approximately 60 were detected in paired uninvolved adjacent lung; 28 were also among that lung's top 100. Because multi-region tumor sequencing was not done, intratumor heterogeneity could not be ruled out. Uninvolved tumor-adjacent lung showed the highest T cell clonality, higher than tumor, which suggests more focused antigenic responses in the adjacent lung. Longer overall survival was associated with higher T cell density in blood, whereas shorter survival was associated with higher clonality in adjacent lung.

Including the terminal cysteine and phenylalanine, the CDR3 comprises 13 residues. Solely the CDR3 DNA is kept, with 39 bases framed from the first base. TCR beta CDR3 regions were sequenced from DNA using the immunoSEQ Assay. On the study's bioinformatics: To compute T cell density, TCR beta template counts were normalized to usable DNA, which was estimated by amplifying housekeeping genes. The preseqR package was used to estimate richness by extrapolating to 400,000 templates for PBMC samples and to 120,000 templates for tissue samples. Clonality was taken to be one minus Pielou's evenness. Differential abundance testing on productive amino-acid clonotypes, with a minimum total count of 5 and an alpha of 0.1, was used to identify tissue-enriched TCRs. Repertoire overlap between compartments was quantified with the Jaccard Index and Morisita Overlap Index. GLIPH clustered TCR beta CDR3s with public tetramer-defined viral CDR3s; viral motifs required at least three viral sequences plus V-gene enrichment. What TCRdb holds here is the immuneACCESS table cut down to in-frame rearrangements. Part of the clones is not present; checked against another copy, under half of the missing clones reflect an unresolved V gene, and the others are unexplained. V and J calls and clone size come straight from that table; D and trimming were deduced from the DNA. The sample table holds around 34,000 clones, of which 93% were seen once. Clones ranked in the top ten supply approximately 7.9% of the sample.

The receptor chain draws on TRBV5-3 and TRBJ1-2; there is no confident call for the D gene. TRBV5-3 is marked as an open reading frame, function uncertain. This clonotype was sampled from a female donor over 55 with stage I lung adenocarcinoma. Material: peripheral blood, obtained before any cancer treatment. The base sequence is TGTGCCAGCAGCTTCTCCGGCGCCTCAGGCTACACCTTC. Its translation is CASSFSGASGYTF.